The rows below give T cell receptor beta chains drawn from one sample of a study of T cells in localized non-small cell lung cancer. Generated by immunoSEQ multiplex PCR, the TCRdb table keeps only in-frame clones and is missing some. The repertoire holds 25,000 to 30,000 clones, with 88% as singletons. The sequences come from peripheral blood, collected before any cancer treatment. These receptor sequences come from a female donor at least 60 years old with stage III squamous cell lung carcinoma. Each CDR3 is given with its conserved first and last residue. The order of the fields is V gene, CDR3 protein.

V: TRBV4-1; CDR3: CASSQNLGQAWGTDTQYF
V: TRBV5-6; CDR3: CASRVGFSGANVLTF
V: TRBV18; CDR3: CASSPLSGSTTGELFF
V: TRBV5-6; CDR3: CASSLNSGVSGSHSEQYF
V: TRBV5-5; CDR3: CASSLETVGNQPQHF
V: TRBV7-2; CDR3: CASSLAAGTSVAGTQYF
V: TRBV28; CDR3: CASSWRRDYYSYEQYF
V: TRBV6-5; CDR3: CASSFPGTEAFF
V: TRBV7-2; CDR3: CASSLDGDKAYEQYF
V: TRBV5-1; CDR3: CASSPLGAYNEQFF
V: TRBV18; CDR3: CASSSDSNYGYTF
V: TRBV21-1; CDR3: CASSKVPGGSSNQPQHF
V: TRBV1; CDR3: CTSSRGNSGINTDTQYF
V: TRBV27; CDR3: CASSLSGRGANVLTF
V: TRBV7-3; CDR3: CASSLGGSETDTQYF
V: TRBV5-5; CDR3: CASSLDGSSYNEQFF
V: TRBV2; CDR3: CASLKENTEAFF
V: TRBV4-1; CDR3: CASSQPAAGRHEQYF
V: TRBV19; CDR3: CASSMSSESSYEQYF
V: TRBV28; CDR3: CASSRPQRNQPQHF
V: TRBV6-1; CDR3: CATPGGGSLTGELFF
V: TRBV29-1; CDR3: CSVAGGTTSPNYGYTF
V: TRBV19; CDR3: CASSIGSGGGYNEQFF
V: TRBV5-1; CDR3: CASSLSRNTEAFF
V: TRBV18; CDR3: CASSGSSGANVLTF
V: TRBV19; CDR3: CASSAGRLMSTNEKLFF
V: TRBV30; CDR3: CAWSVPRNNSPLHF
V: TRBV2; CDR3: CASSDVQGRGGTEAFF
V: TRBV4-3; CDR3: CASSQGAGVGANYGYTF
V: TRBV18; CDR3: CASSPPRDSLYNEQFF
V: TRBV5-6; CDR3: CASSRTTDTQYF